The 14 T cell receptor beta chains reported below all come from one sample, sequenced in a study of graft-versus-host responses after intestinal transplantation. TCRdb's copy holds only in-frame clones and misses some; the assay was immunoSEQ multiplex PCR. The sample shows some 150,000 clones, around nine tenths of them seen only once. The antigens of these receptors remain unknown. This sample comprised unstimulated CD4+ T cells sorted from spleen or lymph node cells, obtained before intestinal transplant. These receptors all come from a human donor who received an intestinal transplant.

This clone has only a few counts. The rearrangement joins TRBV2 to TRBJ1-4, with unresolved D. This CDR3 contains 12 residues. The germline gives CDR1 SNHLY, CDR2 FYNNEI. Trimming pared 7 bases from V and 7 bases from J, leaving 10 bases between. The CDR3 loop is CASTPYSEKLFF. The CDR3 DNA is TGTGCCAGCACCCCTTACAGTGAAAAACTGTTTTTT.

This clone was observed once. Here the CDR3 reads CASRQGASTDTQYF. The CDR3 DNA reads TGTGCCAGTAGACAGGGGGCTAGCACAGATACGCAGTATTTT. The chain recombines TRBV19 with TRBJ2-3; 9 bases match TRBD1. From germline, CDR1 is LNHDA and CDR2 SQIVND (reference sequence). The CDR3 is 14 residues long. V dropped 6 bases and J dropped 0; count of bases not matched to a gene: 1.

This clone showed up just once. Other DNA sequences in the sample encode the same CDR3. The rearrangement links TRBV18 to TRBJ2-1; the match to TRBD2 covers 8 bases. Per the germline V gene, CDR1 is KGHSH and CDR2 is LQKENI. The V segment lost 6 bases and the J segment 0 bases; nucleotides outside the gene matches: 10. This CDR3 comprises 17 residues. As DNA, the CDR3 is TGTGCCAGCTCGCAACTCTTGAGCGGGAGCTCCTACAATGAGCAGTTCTTC. It codes for CASSQLLSGSSYNEQFF.

V usage is TRBV28 and J usage is TRBJ2-7, with TRBD1 as a possible D gene (6 bases). Trimming left V 2 bases short and J 3 bases short, with 8 bases between. The CDR3 runs 13 residues. From germline, CDR1 is MDHEN and CDR2 SYDVKM. CDR3 sequence: CASSLPGHYEQYF. The CDR3 nucleotides are TGTGCCAGCAGTTTACCGGGACACTACGAGCAGTACTTC.

The chain joins TRBV6-1 to TRBJ1-5, with TRBD1 matching over 9 bases. Germline-derived CDR1 and CDR2 are MNHNS and SASEGT. The CDR3 extends over 14 amino acids. Trimming removed 5 bases from V and 7 bases from J; junction bases left unmatched: 6. CDR3 in amino acids: CASSRTGERQPQHF. CDR3 nucleotides: TGTGCCAGCAGTCGGACAGGGGAGAGGCAGCCCCAGCATTTT.

The chain uses TRBV28 and TRBJ2-7; 8 positions agree with TRBD1. V shed 1 base, J shed 2 bases, and the junction held 7 bases outside the gene matches. Per the germline V gene, CDR1 is MDHEN and CDR2 is SYDVKM. The CDR3 length is 16 residues. The CDR3 here is CASSLYLGTGTYEQYF. Here the CDR3 DNA reads TGTGCCAGCAGTTTATACCTCGGGACAGGTACCTACGAGCAGTACTTC.

The J gene is TRBJ2-2, the V gene TRBV11-2; D might be TRBD2 (6 bases). V lost 2 bases and J 1 base, leaving 8 bases between the germline ends. CDR3 length: 15 residues. Germline values: CDR1 SGHAT, CDR2 FQNNGV. The CDR3 spells CASSLLARNTGELFF. CDR3 nucleotides: TGTGCCAGCAGCTTACTAGCGAGGAACACCGGGGAGCTGTTTTTT.

The chain uses TRBV4-2 and TRBJ2-1; no clear D gene. Germline CDR1 is LGHNA and CDR2 is YNFKEQ. The CDR3 spans 15 residues. Trimming took 0 bases from V and 6 from J, leaving 12 bases between them. CDR3 in amino acids: CASSQEPARPNEQFF. DNA of the CDR3: TGTGCCAGCAGCCAAGAACCGGCTAGACCCAATGAGCAGTTCTTC.

The chain is built from TRBV11-2 and TRBJ1-5; tentatively, D is TRBD1 (5 bases). The CDR3 loop spans 14 amino acids. Germline-derived CDR1 and CDR2 are SGHAT and FQNNGV. With 4 bases removed from V and 0 bases from J, the gap between germline ends came to 7 bases. DNA for the CDR3: TGTGCCAGCAGCTGGGGGTCTAGCAATCAGCCCCAGCATTTT. It is translated as CASSWGSSNQPQHF.

This chain links TRBV10-3 with TRBJ1-6; D is ambiguous. The germline V gene encodes CDR1 ENHRY and CDR2 SYGVKD. V lost 4 bases, J lost 7 bases, and 11 bases lay in between. The CDR3 is 14 residues long. CDR3 nucleotides: TGTGCCATCAGTGTCGCTGAGATAAATTCACCCCTCCACTTT. Encoded protein: CAISVAEINSPLHF.

The genes are TRBV29-1 and TRBJ1-2; 8 positions agree with TRBD1. The germline gives CDR1 SQVTM, CDR2 ANQGSEA. The CDR3 is made up of 13 amino acids. Trimming took 7 bases from V and 8 from J; bases not matched to a gene: 12. CDR3 sequence reads: CSASFGQGRGYTF. The CDR3 DNA follows: TGCAGCGCCTCATTCGGACAGGGCAGAGGCTACACCTTC.

The chain is built from TRBV27 and TRBJ2-1, with D perhaps being TRBD1 or TRBD2 (5 bases each). This CDR3 is 14 amino acids long. Germline lookup yields CDR1 MNHEY and CDR2 SMNVEV (reference sequence). Trimming left V 6 bases short and J 4 bases short, with 13 bases between. CDR3 sequence: CASSRDEGYNEQFF. The CDR3 bases are TGTGCCAGCAGCCGGGACGAGGGATACAATGAGCAGTTCTTC.

About this clone: The junction does not match germline at one end; this may be a read error. The V and J genes are TRBV29-1 and TRBJ2-1; TRBD1 might be the D (7 bases). CDR3 length equals 17 residues. CDR1 is SQVTM and CDR2 is ANQGSEA in the germline V gene. CDR3 in amino acids: CGVGGTAGGVPYNEQFF. The CDR3 coding sequence is TGCGGCGTTGGAGGGACAGCAGGCGGGGTTCCCTACAATGAGCAGTTCTTC.

The rearrangement joins TRBV4-2 to TRBJ2-3; D unclear. Trimming shortened V by 4 bases and J by 0 bases, and 8 bases separated the two germline ends. The CDR3 runs to 14 residues. Germline V CDR1 and CDR2: LGHNA, YNFKEQ. The DNA of the CDR3 is TGTGCCAGCAGCCCACTGACTAGCACAGATACGCAGTATTTT. Protein product: CASSPLTSTDTQYF.